This TCR beta chain was sequenced for a study of T cells expressing NK-cell markers. Germline V CDR1 and CDR2: LNHNV, YYDKDF (reference sequence). CDR3 length equals 16 residues. TCRdb re-analyzed the 5' RACE reads; it lists each CDR3 protein once, without DNA. The sample includes just under 150,000 distinct CDR3 sequences. The rearrangement links TRBV15 to TRBJ2-3; the D call from TCRdb, TRBD2, cannot be confirmed without DNA. Material for sequencing was blood T cells: a sorted CD56 or NKG2C T cell subset, CD4+ or CD8+ T cells, or bulk PBMC T cells (not recorded which). This receptor was taken from a man aged 18 to 35 in good health. The CDR3 loop is CATSRSSGADTDTQYF.